These T cell receptor beta chains were read from a single sample in a study of blood T cell repertoires in COVID-19. The table came from immunoSEQ multiplex PCR; TCRdb's copy has only in-frame clones and leaves some out. The sample carries about 240,000 clones, approximately 83% recorded once. Input material: PBMCs or T cells enriched from blood (not recorded which). Source of these receptors: a woman aged 40 to 50 with acute COVID-19. Both conserved end residues are trimmed from each CDR3. The order of the fields is V gene, J gene, clone size, CDR3 protein. Expanded clones are given a class, and other clones once, few, many or no size at all.

TRBV18	TRBJ1-6	NA	ASSPGADSPLH
TRBV6-5	TRBJ2-1	once	AIAGTGRTYNEQF
TRBV3-1/TRBV3-2	TRBJ1-4	NA	ASSQSQRGEKLF
TRBV13	TRBJ2-7	once	ASSLGGALGTSPDTVPYEQY
TRBV5-4	TRBJ2-7	NA	ASSYPSGRFNEQY
TRBV11-2	TRBJ2-4	NA	ASSSQVSGGNIQY
TRBV19	TRBJ2-5	NA	ASSSDSNFGETQY
TRBV12-3/TRBV12-4	TRBJ2-3	NA	ASTPDFSDTQY
TRBV5-4	TRBJ2-3	NA	ASSPEGADTQY
TRBV7-9	TRBJ1-3	once	ASSSLDRGTGNTIY
TRBV19	TRBJ1-1	once	ASFDRAAF
TRBV2	TRBJ1-5	NA	ASSENRGVNQPQH
TRBV21-1	TRBJ1-6	once	ASSKEQGLNNSPLH
TRBV11-3	TRBJ2-1	NA	ASSLVVAAFGEQF
TRBV6-6	TRBJ2-2	NA	ASSRQGAGELF
TRBV5-1	TRBJ2-3	NA	ASSTGQGDTDTQY
TRBV5-8	TRBJ2-6	NA	ASSFRQVSGANVLT
TRBV7-9	TRBJ2-1	NA	ASSLGLAGLSYNEQF
TRBV12-3/TRBV12-4	TRBJ1-1	NA	ASSQGATEAF
TRBV6-5	TRBJ1-1	few	ASSYLAGTGRTEAF
TRBV5-4	TRBJ1-6	NA	ASSEAGFSYNSPLH
TRBV6-5	TRBJ2-2	NA	ASSYGRGLNTGELF
TRBV6-5	TRBJ2-7	NA	ASSYRRRGAYEQY
TRBV7-9	TRBJ1-1	NA	ASSFRQGLYTEAF
TRBV7-8	TRBJ2-1	NA	ASSLAEGHHNEQF